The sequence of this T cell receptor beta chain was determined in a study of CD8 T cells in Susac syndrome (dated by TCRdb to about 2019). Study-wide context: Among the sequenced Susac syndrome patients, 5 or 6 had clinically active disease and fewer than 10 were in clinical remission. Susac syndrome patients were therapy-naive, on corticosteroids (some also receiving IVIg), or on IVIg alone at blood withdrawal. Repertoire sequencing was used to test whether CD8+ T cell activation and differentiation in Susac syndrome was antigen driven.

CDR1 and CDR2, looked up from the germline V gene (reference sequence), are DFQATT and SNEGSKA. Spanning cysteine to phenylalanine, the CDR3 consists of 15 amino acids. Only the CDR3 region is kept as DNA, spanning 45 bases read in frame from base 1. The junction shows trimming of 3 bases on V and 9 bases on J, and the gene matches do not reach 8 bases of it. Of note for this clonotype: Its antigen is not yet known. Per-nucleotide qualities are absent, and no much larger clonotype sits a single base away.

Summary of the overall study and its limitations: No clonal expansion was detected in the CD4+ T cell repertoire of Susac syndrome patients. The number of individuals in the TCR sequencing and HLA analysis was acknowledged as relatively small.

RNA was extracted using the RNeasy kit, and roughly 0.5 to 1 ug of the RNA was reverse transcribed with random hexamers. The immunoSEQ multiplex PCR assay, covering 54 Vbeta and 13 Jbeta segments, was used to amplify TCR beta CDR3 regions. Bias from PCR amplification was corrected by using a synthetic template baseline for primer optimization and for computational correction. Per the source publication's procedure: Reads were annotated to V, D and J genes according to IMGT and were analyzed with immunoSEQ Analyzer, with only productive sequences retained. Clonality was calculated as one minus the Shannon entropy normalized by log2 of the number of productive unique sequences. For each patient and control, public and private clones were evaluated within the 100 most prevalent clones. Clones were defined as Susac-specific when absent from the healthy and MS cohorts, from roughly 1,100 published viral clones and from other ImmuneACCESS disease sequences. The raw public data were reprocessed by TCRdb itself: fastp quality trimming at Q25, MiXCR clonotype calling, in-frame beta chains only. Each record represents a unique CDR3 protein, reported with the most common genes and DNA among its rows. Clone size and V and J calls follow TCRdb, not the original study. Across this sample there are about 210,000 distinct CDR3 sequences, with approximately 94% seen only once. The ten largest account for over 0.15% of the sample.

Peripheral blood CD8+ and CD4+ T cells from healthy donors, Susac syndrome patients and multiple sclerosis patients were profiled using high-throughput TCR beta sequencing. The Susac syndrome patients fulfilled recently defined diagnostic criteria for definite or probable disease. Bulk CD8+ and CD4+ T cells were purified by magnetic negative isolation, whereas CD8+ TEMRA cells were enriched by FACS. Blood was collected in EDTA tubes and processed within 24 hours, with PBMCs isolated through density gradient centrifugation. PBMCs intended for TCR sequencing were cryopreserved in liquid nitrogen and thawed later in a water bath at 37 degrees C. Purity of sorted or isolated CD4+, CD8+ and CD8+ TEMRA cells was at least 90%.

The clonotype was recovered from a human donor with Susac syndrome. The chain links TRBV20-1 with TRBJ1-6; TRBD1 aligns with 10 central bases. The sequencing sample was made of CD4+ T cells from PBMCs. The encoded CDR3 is CSARGDRGEGSPLHF. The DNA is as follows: TGCAGTGCTAGGGGGGACAGGGGTGAAGGTTCACCCCTCCACTTT.